A selection of T cell receptor beta chains follows, all from one sample in a study of CD4 and CD8 cells across lung adenocarcinoma regions. TCRdb re-called the PCR reads with MiXCR, one entry per CDR3 protein. The table shows about 12,000 distinct CDR3 sequences, with about 45% occurring only once. What was sequenced was CD8+ T cells from the margin of a lung tumor. The receptors here all came from a male donor with lung adenocarcinoma. The CD4 and CD8 labels of this study may be unreliable. CDR3s include the opening cysteine and the closing phenylalanine or tryptophan. A D gene is named only where the DNA matches it firmly. Clone size is shown for a subset of rows, as once, few, many or a class of expanded clone.

>TRBV7-3|many|TRBJ2-5|NA
TGTGCCAGCAGCTGGACGTCGGGAGAGACCCAGTACTTC
CASSWTSGETQYF
>TRBV6-1|few|TRBJ2-5|NA
TGTGCCAGCATCCGGGCCGAGACCCAGTACTTC
CASIRAETQYF
>TRBV6-1|NA|TRBJ2-1|TRBD2
TGTGCCACCGGACGGGGAGGGAGCTACGGGGAGCAGTTCTTC
CATGRGGSYGEQFF
>TRBV11-3|many|TRBJ2-1|NA
TGTGCCAGCAGCTTAGAAGGAGCGTCCTACAATGAGCAGTTCTTC
CASSLEGASYNEQFF
>TRBV27|many|TRBJ2-1|TRBD2
TGTGCCAGCAGCGCACTCCGGACTAGCGGGAAAGAGACCCAGTTCTTC
CASSALRTSGKETQFF
>TRBV10-2|many|TRBJ2-7|NA
TGCGCCAGCGCTAGCGCTAGCTCCTACGAGCAGTACTTC
CASASASSYEQYF
>TRBV6-1|many|TRBJ2-2|TRBD2
TGTGCCAGCAGTGGGACTAGCGGGAGGGGTACCGGGGAGCTGTTTTTT
CASSGTSGRGTGELFF
>TRBV27|once|TRBJ2-5|NA
TGTGCCAGCAGGGGGAGGGGGCGGGAGGCCCAGTCTTTC
CASRGRGREAQSF
>TRBV27|NA|TRBJ2-3|NA
TGTGCCAGTTCACTGACGGCCAAAGATACCCAGTATTTC
CASSLTAKDTQYF
>TRBV4-1|NA|TRBJ2-4|TRBD2
TGCGCCAGCAGCCAATCGACTAGCGGGGGGGCCCCGGCCAAAAACATTCAGTACTTC
CASSQSTSGGAPAKNIQYF
>TRBV6-5|NA|TRBJ2-5|NA
TGTGCCGGCAGGTTAGGAGGCGGTGACCGGGATACCCAGTACTTC
CAGRLGGGDRDTQYF
>TRBV5-1|NA|TRBJ2-1|NA
TGCGCCAGCAGCTTGGCCGGGGGCTATAACATTCAGTTCTTC
CASSLAGGYNIQFF
>TRBV6-5|many|TRBJ2-7|NA
TGTGCCAGCAGTTCGACAGGACCCTACGAGCAGTACTTC
CASSSTGPYEQYF
>TRBV6-4|many|TRBJ2-3|TRBD1
TGTGCCAGCAGTGATGGGACAGCTAGCACAGATACGCAGTATTTT
CASSDGTASTDTQYF
>TRBV10-3|NA|TRBJ2-7|TRBD2
TGTGGGAGCGGGGGCTACGATCAGGGGACGCAGTACTTC
CGSGGYDQGTQYF
>TRBV6-1|few|TRBJ2-3|NA
TGTGCCAGCAGTGAAGCTTGGGAGGGGGGCACAGATATTCAGTACTTT
CASSEAWEGGTDIQYF
>TRBV6-5|NA|TRBJ2-1|NA
TGTGCCAGCATTAGGGCCTCCTACAATGAGCAGTTCTTC
CASIRASYNEQFF
>TRBV27|NA|TRBJ2-3|TRBD2
TGTGCCAGGGGTTCATGGAGCGGGAGCACAGATACGCAGTATTTC
CARGSWSGSTDTQYF
>TRBV27|NA|TRBJ2-6|NA
TGTGCCAGCAGTGGCAGGGTGACAGACGTCCTGACTTTC
CASSGRVTDVLTF
>TRBV27|NA|TRBJ2-4|NA
TGTGCCACGGGGCCGAGTGCCACAAACATTCAGTATTTC
CATGPSATNIQYF
>TRBV10-2|NA|TRBJ2-1|TRBD2
TGCGCCAGCAGGGCTACTAGCGGGAGGGCCCTAGCTGGACGTAATGAGCAGTTCTTC
CASRATSGRALAGRNEQFF
>TRBV7-8|NA|TRBJ2-1|NA
TGTGCCAGCAGCCCTCTTGGGACGGAGTACAATGAGCAGTTCTTC
CASSPLGTEYNEQFF
>TRBV5-1|few|TRBJ1-1|NA
TGCGCCAGCAGCCCCGCGGGGGGGTACACTGAAGCTTTCTTT
CASSPAGGYTEAFF
>TRBV12-3/TRBV12-4|NA|TRBJ2-7|TRBD1
TGTGCCAGCAGGCGACAGGGTTTCTACGAGCAGTACTTC
CASRRQGFYEQYF
>TRBV6-1|NA|TRBJ2-5|NA
TGTGCCAGGGGACCCGGGGGCCGGGACCAAGATACCCAGTACTTC
CARGPGGRDQDTQYF
>TRBV27|few|TRBJ1-1|NA
TGTGCCAGCAGTTTATATGGGGGCGGTATGAACACTGAAGCTTTCTTT
CASSLYGGGMNTEAFF
>TRBV6-1|many|TRBJ2-1|TRBD2
TGTGCCAGCAGTAAACGGACTAGCGGGCTTAATGAGCAGTTCTTC
CASSKRTSGLNEQFF
>TRBV6-1|NA|TRBJ2-1|TRBD2
TGTGCCAGCAGTCGAGCGGGAGAGACCCAGTTCTTC
CASSRAGETQFF
>TRBV6-1|NA|TRBJ1-4|NA
TGTGCCAGCAGTGAAGCTGGGGCTTCTAATGAAAAACTGTTTTTT
CASSEAGASNEKLFF
>TRBV6-8|few|TRBJ2-5|NA
TGTGCTAGCAGTGCGGGACTAGGGGGCCGGGACCAAGATACGCAGTATTTC
CASSAGLGGRDQDTQYF
>TRBV7-3|few|TRBJ2-7|TRBD1
TGTGCCAGCAGCTTGGACAGGGCTGGGGAGCAGTACTTC
CASSLDRAGEQYF
>TRBV7-8|many|TRBJ1-2|NA
TGTGCCAGCAGCTTAGAACATTATGGCTACACCTTC
CASSLEHYGYTF
>TRBV7-7|NA|TRBJ2-3|TRBD1
TGTGCTAGCAGCTTAGACAGGGCAGAAGAGCAGTATTTT
CASSLDRAEEQYF
>TRBV6-5|NA|TRBJ2-3|NA
TGTGCCAGCAGTCCCTCGACAGGCACAAACACGCAGTATTTC
CASSPSTGTNTQYF
>TRBV5-1|NA|TRBJ2-5|NA
TGCGCCAGCAGCTCGGCCTTCTTAGCGCAAGAGACCCAGTACTTC
CASSSAFLAQETQYF
>TRBV27|NA|TRBJ2-3|TRBD2
TGTGCCTGCACGGCACGAGTAGCGGGAGACCAAGATACCCAGTATTTT
CACTARVAGDQDTQYF
>TRBV7-2|many|TRBJ2-1|TRBD2
TGTGCCAGCAGCTTAGCGCTAGCGGGTTTCAATGAGCAGTTCTTC
CASSLALAGFNEQFF
>TRBV12-5|medium-sized|TRBJ2-3|NA
TGTGCTAGTGGTTTGGGCCAGGGTACGCAGTATTTT
CASGLGQGTQYF
>TRBV6-1|NA|TRBJ2-3|NA
TGTGCCAGCAGTCTCCAGGCTGGGAGCACAGATAAGCTGTATTTT
CASSLQAGSTDKLYF
>TRBV6-1|NA|TRBJ2-5|NA
TGTGCCAGCAGCCCGGGTCCCGGGGGCCGTGACCAAGATACGCAGTATTTC
CASSPGPGGRDQDTQYF
>TRBV6-1|once|TRBJ2-1|NA
TGTGCCAGCAGTGCGGCGCTCGGGAGACTAGAGCAAGTTTCCCCGTACTTC
CASSAALGRLEQVSPYF
>TRBV12-3/TRBV12-4|NA|TRBJ2-3|TRBD2
TGTGCCAGCAGGGCTAGCGGGAGGGCGACAGATACGCAGTATTTT
CASRASGRATDTQYF
>TRBV15|few|TRBJ1-4|NA
TGTGCCACCAGCAGAGGGACTCAAACGAAGGAAAAACTGTTTTTT
CATSRGTQTKEKLFF
>TRBV6-1|once|TRBJ2-7|NA
TGTGCCAGCAGTGAAGGCGCTGGTCTACCGGGGGAGCAGTACTTC
CASSEGAGLPGEQYF
>TRBV10-3|NA|TRBJ2-5|NA
TGTGCCGGGGGGCCGGGGGGCCGTGGCCCAGAGACGCAGTATTTC
CAGGPGGRGPETQYF
>TRBV6-1|NA|TRBJ2-3|NA
TGTGCCAGGGGTGCAGGGGCGGGCGTCACAGATACGCAGTACTTT
CARGAGAGVTDTQYF
>TRBV20-1|few|TRBJ2-1|TRBD2
TGCAGTGCACCGGGACTAGCGGATTACAATGAGCAGTTCTTC
CSAPGLADYNEQFF
>TRBV6-1|NA|TRBJ2-5|NA
TGTGCCAGCGGGCCCGGGGGCCGTGACAAAGATACCCAGTACTTC
CASGPGGRDKDTQYF
>TRBV6-1|medium-sized|TRBJ2-3|NA
TGTGCCAGCAGTCCGGGGTGGAGCACAGATACGCAGTATTTT
CASSPGWSTDTQYF
>TRBV27|NA|TRBJ2-3|NA
TGTGCCAGCAGTTCACCGGGGGTGGGAGCCACAGATACGCAGTACTTT
CASSSPGVGATDTQYF
>TRBV6-1|NA|TRBJ2-1|NA
TGTGCCAGCAGTGATGTAAGGTTAGGGGGTGAGCAGTTCTTC
CASSDVRLGGEQFF